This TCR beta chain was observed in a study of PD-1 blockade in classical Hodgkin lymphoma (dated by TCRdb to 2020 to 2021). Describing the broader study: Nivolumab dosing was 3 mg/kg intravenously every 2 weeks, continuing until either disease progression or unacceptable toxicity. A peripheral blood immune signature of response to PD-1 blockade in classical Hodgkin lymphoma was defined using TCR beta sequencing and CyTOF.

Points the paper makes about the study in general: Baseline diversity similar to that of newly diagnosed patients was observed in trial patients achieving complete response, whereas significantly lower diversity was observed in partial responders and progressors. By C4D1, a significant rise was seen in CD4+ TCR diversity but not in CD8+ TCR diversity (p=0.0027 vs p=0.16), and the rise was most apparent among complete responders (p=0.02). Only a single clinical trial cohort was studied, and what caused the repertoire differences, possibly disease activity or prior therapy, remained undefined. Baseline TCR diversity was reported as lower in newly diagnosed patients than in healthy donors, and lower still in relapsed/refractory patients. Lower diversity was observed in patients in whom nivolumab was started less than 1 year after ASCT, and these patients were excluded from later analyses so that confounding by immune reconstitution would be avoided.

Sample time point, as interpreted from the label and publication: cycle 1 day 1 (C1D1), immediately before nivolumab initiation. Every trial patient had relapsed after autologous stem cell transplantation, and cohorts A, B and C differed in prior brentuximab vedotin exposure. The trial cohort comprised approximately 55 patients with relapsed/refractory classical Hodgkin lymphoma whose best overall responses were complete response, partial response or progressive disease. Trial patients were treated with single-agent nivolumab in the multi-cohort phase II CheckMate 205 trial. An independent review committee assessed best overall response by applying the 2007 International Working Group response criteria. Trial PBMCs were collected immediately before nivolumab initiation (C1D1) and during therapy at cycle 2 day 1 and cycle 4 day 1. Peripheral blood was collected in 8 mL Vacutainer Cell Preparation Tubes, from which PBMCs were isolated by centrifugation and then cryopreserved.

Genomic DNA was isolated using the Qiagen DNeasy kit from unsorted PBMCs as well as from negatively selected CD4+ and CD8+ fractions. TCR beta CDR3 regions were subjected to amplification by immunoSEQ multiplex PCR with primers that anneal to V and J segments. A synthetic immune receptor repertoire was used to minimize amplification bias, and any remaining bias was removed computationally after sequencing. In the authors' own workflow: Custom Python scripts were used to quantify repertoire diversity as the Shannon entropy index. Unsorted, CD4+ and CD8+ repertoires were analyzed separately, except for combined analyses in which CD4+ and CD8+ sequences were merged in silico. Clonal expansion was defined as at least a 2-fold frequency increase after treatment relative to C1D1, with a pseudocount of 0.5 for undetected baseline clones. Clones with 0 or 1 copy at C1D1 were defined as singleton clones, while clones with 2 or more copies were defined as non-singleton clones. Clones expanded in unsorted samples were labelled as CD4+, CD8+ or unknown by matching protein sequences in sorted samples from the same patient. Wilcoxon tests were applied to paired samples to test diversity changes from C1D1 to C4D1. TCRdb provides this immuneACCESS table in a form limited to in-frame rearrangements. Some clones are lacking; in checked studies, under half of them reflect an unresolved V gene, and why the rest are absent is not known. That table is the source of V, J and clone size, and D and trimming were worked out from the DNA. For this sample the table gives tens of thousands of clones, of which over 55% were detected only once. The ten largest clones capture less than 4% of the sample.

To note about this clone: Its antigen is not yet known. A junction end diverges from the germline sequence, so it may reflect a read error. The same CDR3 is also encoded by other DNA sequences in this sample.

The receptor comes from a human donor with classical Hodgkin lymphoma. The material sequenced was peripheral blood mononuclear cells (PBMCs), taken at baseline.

The DNA reads TGCGCCAGCAGCTTGGATTTTCTTGGCTACACCTTT. This sequence encodes CASSLDFLGYTF. The V gene is TRBV5-1 and the J gene is TRBJ1-2, with the D gene call left open. Looking up the germline V gene yields CDR1 SGHRS and CDR2 YFSETQ. The CDR3 has 12 amino acids, counting the end cysteine and phenylalanine. The only DNA kept is the CDR3, 36 bases in frame from the first base.